This T cell receptor (beta chain) was captured by sequencing in a study of cytomegalovirus exposure and HLA in healthy donors. Study-wide background: In a previous analysis, around 120 million unique TCR beta sequences were found from approximately 180 million T cells. Overall study findings and caveats: Among immune exposure information, only CMV serostatus was available. According to the study, approximately 150 TCR beta chains were cytomegalovirus-associated.

The V gene end was trimmed by 5 bases and the J gene end by 7 bases; junction bases not matched to a gene: 8. Germline CDR1 SEHNR, CDR2 FQNEAQ (reference sequence). CDR3 length: 15 amino acids. With 60 Vbeta and 13 Jbeta primers, the PCR was carried out. Assay used: immunoSEQ multiplex PCR; TCRdb lists only in-frame clones, some missing. Seen here are 150,000 to 200,000 clones, roughly 70% observed once, and the top ten hold about 1.7%. As concerns this clone: The antigen remains unidentified.

The chain employs TRBV7-9 and TRBJ2-1, with 10 bases identical to TRBD2. The sample comprised PBMCs. The TCR originated in a woman aged 25 to 45 in good health and CMV-seronegative. CDR3 DNA sequence: TGTGCCAGCAGCCAAGCAGCGGGGGGGCGTAATGAGCAGTTCTTC. Protein product: CASSQAAGGRNEQFF.